These T cell receptor beta chains were read from a single sample in a study of T cell repertoires in cytomegalovirus infection. No antigen has been identified for these receptors. A single record per CDR3 protein comes from TCRdb applying MiXCR to the reads. The sample yields about 500,000 distinct CDR3 sequences, 33% seen once. The material sequenced was cultured PBMCs, taken from culture after CMV antigen stimulation. Receptors were obtained from a human donor in good health (CMV status not recorded). Some clones in this sample may be carry-over from other donors' samples. Each CDR3 is given with its conserved first and last residue. A D gene is named only where the DNA matches it firmly. Expanded clones are given a class, and other clones once, few, many or no size at all.

TRBJ2-1 . 15 TRBV5-4 TRBD1 TGTGCCAGCAGCTTCACGACAGGGTCCTACAATGAGCAGTTCTTC CASSFTTGSYNEQFF
TRBJ1-1 . 12 TRBV2 TRBD1 TGTGCCAGCAGTGGACAGGGCACTGAAGCTTTCTTT CASSGQGTEAFF
TRBJ2-6 . 14 TRBV27 . TGTGCCAGCAGCCTTATGGGGGGGGCCAACGTCCTGACTTTC CASSLMGGANVLTF
TRBJ1-5 . 19 TRBV29-1 . TGCAGCGTTGGAGGTGGGGACTACCCGCGAATTGGAAGCAATCAGCCCCAGCATTTT CSVGGGDYPRIGSNQPQHF
TRBJ1-1 . 11 TRBV28 . TGTGCCAGCAGTTTAGATGGTAGGACTTTCTTT CASSLDGRTFF
TRBJ2-1 . 12 TRBV6-5 . TGTGCCAGCGCAGACGTGGGCGATGAGCAGTTCTTC CASADVGDEQFF
TRBJ1-2 many 12 TRBV19 . TGTGCCAGTAGTGTAGACACCTATGGCTACACCTTC CASSVDTYGYTF
TRBJ2-1 . 16 TRBV4-2 TRBD2 TGTGCCAGCAGCCGGGCTGGGACTAGCGGAAACAATGAGCAGTTCTTC CASSRAGTSGNNEQFF
TRBJ2-1 . 15 TRBV7-6 TRBD2 TGTGCCAGCAGCCATCGGACTAGCGCCTACAATGAGCAGTTCTTC CASSHRTSAYNEQFF
TRBJ2-1 few 14 TRBV6-1 TRBD2 TGTGCCAGCAGTAGGGGACTAGCGGGCGATGAGCAGTTCTTC CASSRGLAGDEQFF
TRBJ2-7 . 15 TRBV2 TRBD2 TGTGCCAGCAAACCTGTGGGGGGGTGGGCCTACGAGCAGTACTTC CASKPVGGWAYEQYF
TRBJ2-5 . 16 TRBV7-2 TRBD1 TGTGCCAGCAGCTTAGTGGACAGGAGGATCCAAGAGACCCAGTACTTC CASSLVDRRIQETQYF
TRBJ2-5 many 16 TRBV28 TRBD2 TGTGCCAGCAGTTTGGAAATAGCGGGAGGGCAAGAGACCCAGTACTTC CASSLEIAGGQETQYF
TRBJ2-2 many 16 TRBV7-2 TRBD2 TGTGCCAGCAGCTTAGACCTAGCGGGGGCCACGGGGGAGCTGTTTTTT CASSLDLAGATGELFF
TRBJ1-5 . 13 TRBV12-3/TRBV12-4 . TGTGCCAGCAGGACGGAGGGAAATCAGCCCCAGCATTTT CASRTEGNQPQHF
TRBJ2-1 few 13 TRBV20-1 TRBD2 TGCAGTGCGGAAGGGACTACACGGGATGAGCAGTTCTTC CSAEGTTRDEQFF
TRBJ1-1 few 16 TRBV19 TRBD1 TGTGCCAGTAGTCCCTCCCGGACAGGGGTGGATACTGAAGCTTTCTTT CASSPSRTGVDTEAFF
TRBJ2-5 . 14 TRBV27 . TGTGCCAGCAGTTTTAACAGGTTGGGGGAGACCCAGTACTTC CASSFNRLGETQYF
TRBJ2-7 . 14 TRBV9 TRBD2 TGTGCCAGCAGCCCACGACTTAGCGGGTACGAGCAGTACTTC CASSPRLSGYEQYF
TRBJ1-2 . 14 TRBV28 . TGTGCCAGCAGTTTACAGGTTCCCCTCTATGGCTACACCTTC CASSLQVPLYGYTF
TRBJ2-1 few 18 TRBV6-2/TRBV6-3 TRBD2 TGTGCCAGCAGTTACCCTAACTCCATTAGCGGGGGGTACAATGAGCAGTTCTTC CASSYPNSISGGYNEQFF
TRBJ2-3 . 14 TRBV20-1 TRBD2 TGCAGTGCTTTTGGGACTAGCGGCACAGATACGCAGTATTTT CSAFGTSGTDTQYF
TRBJ2-5 . 14 TRBV5-4 TRBD1 TGTGCCAGCAGCCCGACAGGGCTGCGCGAGACCCAGTACTTC CASSPTGLRETQYF
TRBJ1-1 . 11 TRBV29-1 . TGCAGCGTTGGAGGGGTGAAATTAGGTTTCTTT CSVGGVKLGFF
TRBJ1-6 few 16 TRBV5-4 . TGTGCCAGCAGGCTTGGCCCCGGACAAGGGGAATCACCCCTCCACTTT CASRLGPGQGESPLHF
TRBJ2-3 many 12 TRBV19 . TGTGCCAGTAGCCCAACTCGGGATACGCAGTATTTT CASSPTRDTQYF
TRBJ2-1 few 9 TRBV7-2 . TGTGCCAGCAGCTTTGAGCAGTTCTTC CASSFEQFF
TRBJ2-3 . 17 TRBV4-1 TRBD2 TGCGCCAGCAGCCAGGCCTTACTAGCGGGGGACACAGATACGCAGTATTTT CASSQALLAGDTDTQYF
TRBJ1-1 . 13 TRBV4-1 . TGCGCCAGCAGCCAAGAAGAGGGATCTGAAGCTTTCTTT CASSQEEGSEAFF
TRBJ1-4 . 15 TRBV7-2 . TGTGCCAGCAGCTTAGGGGGCAGTGCTAATGAAAAACTGTTTTTT CASSLGGSANEKLFF
TRBJ2-7 . 13 TRBV29-1 TRBD2 TGCAGCGTTAGCGGGAGGGCCTTTGGCGAGCAGTACTTC CSVSGRAFGEQYF
TRBJ1-1 many 14 TRBV7-8 . TGTGCCAGCAGCTGGGGGACGGGGAACACTGAAGCTTTCTTT CASSWGTGNTEAFF
TRBJ1-2 . 15 TRBV7-2 TRBD1 TGTGCCAGCAGCGGACTCGGACAGGGGGCGAGTGGCTACACCTTC CASSGLGQGASGYTF
TRBJ1-5 few 13 TRBV11-2 TRBD1 TGTGCCAGCAGCTTAGTGGGACAGGGGTTGCAGCATTTT CASSLVGQGLQHF
TRBJ2-2 many 16 TRBV7-9 . TGTGCCAGCAGCTTTCTGCCGTTCCGGAACACCGGGGAGCTGTTTTTT CASSFLPFRNTGELFF
TRBJ1-5 . 14 TRBV2 . TGTGCCAGCAGGAAGACAAGTAGCAATCAGCCCCAGCATTTT CASRKTSSNQPQHF
TRBJ2-2 few 15 TRBV2 . TGTGCCAGCAGTGAGGGGACAAATAAAGCCGGGGAGCTGTTTTTT CASSEGTNKAGELFF
TRBJ2-1 many 16 TRBV7-8 . TGTGCCAGCAGCCCCAAGCGGGCGTACTCCTACAATGAGCAGTTCTTC CASSPKRAYSYNEQFF
TRBJ1-5 . 14 TRBV2 . TGTGCCAGCAGTGGGACTTCAGGGATTCAGCCCCAGCATTTT CASSGTSGIQPQHF
TRBJ2-3 . 14 TRBV6-2/TRBV6-3 . TGTGCCAGCAGTTACGAGCGTGGCACAGATACGCAGTATTTT CASSYERGTDTQYF
TRBJ2-3 few 14 TRBV18 . TGTGCCAGCTCACTTGCGGACAGCGCAGATACGCAGTATTTT CASSLADSADTQYF
TRBJ2-5 . 13 TRBV18 . TGTGCCAGCTCACTGCGGTACCAAGAGACCCAGTACTTC CASSLRYQETQYF
TRBJ2-2 . 14 TRBV9 . TGTGCCAGCAGCATTCGGACAAGCACCGGGGAGCTGTTTTTT CASSIRTSTGELFF
TRBJ2-1 . 10 TRBV20-1 . TGCAGTGCACACTACAATGAGCAGTTCTTC CSAHYNEQFF
TRBJ2-1 . 14 TRBV2 . TGTGCCAGCACTAACCAGCGTAGCTACAATGAGCAGTTCTTC CASTNQRSYNEQFF
TRBJ2-7 . 14 TRBV28 . TGTGCCAGCAGCCTCTACCGCCGATCCTACGAGCAGTACTTC CASSLYRRSYEQYF
TRBJ1-5 . 14 TRBV29-1 . TGCAGCGTTGGGAGCGGGAATAGCAATCAGCCCCAGCATTTT CSVGSGNSNQPQHF
TRBJ2-5 few 14 TRBV5-1 TRBD1 TGCGCCAGCAGCCATCCAGACAGGGAAGAGACCCAGTACTTC CASSHPDREETQYF
TRBJ2-7 few 11 TRBV6-1 . TGTGCCAGCCCAGGACCCTACGAGCAGTACTTC CASPGPYEQYF
TRBJ2-6 . 16 TRBV27 TRBD1 TGTGCCAGCAGTAGGGGACAGGGTGCTGGGGCCAACGTCCTGACTTTC CASSRGQGAGANVLTF
TRBJ2-7 . 12 TRBV28 . TGTGCCAGCAGATACGACCTTGACGAGCAGTACTTC CASRYDLDEQYF
TRBJ2-7 . 14 TRBV12-3/TRBV12-4 TRBD1 TGTGCCAGCAGTGTAAGACAGGGGGTCGACGAGCAGTACTTC CASSVRQGVDEQYF
TRBJ1-5 . 15 TRBV2 . TGTGCCAGCAGTGGCGCGGGGGGAAGCAATCAGCCCCAGCATTTT CASSGAGGSNQPQHF
TRBJ2-3 . 14 TRBV28 . TGTGCCAGCAGCCCTTCCCGGGTGGGAGATACGCAGTATTTT CASSPSRVGDTQYF
TRBJ2-4 few 16 TRBV6-2/TRBV6-3 . TGTGCCAGCAGCCCAGGTTGGGGATACGGCAAAAACATTCAGTACTTC CASSPGWGYGKNIQYF
TRBJ1-2 once 12 TRBV11-3 . TGTGCCAGCAGCTTAGCGTACGGTGGCTACACCTTC CASSLAYGGYTF
TRBJ2-1 once 16 TRBV7-4 . TGTGCCAGCAGCTTAGTCGGCGCCCGGGTCGACAATGAGCAGTTCTTC CASSLVGARVDNEQFF
TRBJ2-7 few 16 TRBV28 . TGTGCCAGCAGTTTACCCGACTCACCCTTGTCCTACGAGCAGTACTTC CASSLPDSPLSYEQYF